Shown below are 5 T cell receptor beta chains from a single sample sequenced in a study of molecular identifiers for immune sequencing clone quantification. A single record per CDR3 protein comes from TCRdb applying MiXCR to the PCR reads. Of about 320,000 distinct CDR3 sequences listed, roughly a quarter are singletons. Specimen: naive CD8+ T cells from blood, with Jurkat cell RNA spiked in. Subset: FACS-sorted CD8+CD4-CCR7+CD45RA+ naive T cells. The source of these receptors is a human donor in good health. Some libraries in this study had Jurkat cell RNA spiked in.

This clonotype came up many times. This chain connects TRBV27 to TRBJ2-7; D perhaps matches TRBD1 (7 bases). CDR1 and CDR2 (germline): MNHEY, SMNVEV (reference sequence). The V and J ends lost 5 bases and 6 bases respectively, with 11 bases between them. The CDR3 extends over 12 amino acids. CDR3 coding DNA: TGTGCCAGCAGTATCCAGGGGGGCGAGCAGTACTTC. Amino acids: CASSIQGGEQYF.

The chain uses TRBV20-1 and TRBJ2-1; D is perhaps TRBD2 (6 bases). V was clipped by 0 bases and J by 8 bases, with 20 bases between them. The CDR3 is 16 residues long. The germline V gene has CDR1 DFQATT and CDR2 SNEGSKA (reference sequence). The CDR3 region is CSARDASVRRGYEQFF. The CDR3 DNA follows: TGCAGTGCTAGAGATGCTAGCGTGAGGAGGGGCTATGAGCAGTTCTTC.

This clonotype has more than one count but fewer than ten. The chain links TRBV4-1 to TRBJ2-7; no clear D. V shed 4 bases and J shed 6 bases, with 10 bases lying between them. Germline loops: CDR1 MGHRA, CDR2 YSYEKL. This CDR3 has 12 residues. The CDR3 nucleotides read TGCGCCAGCAGCCTGAACAGTGCCGAGCAGTACTTC. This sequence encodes CASSLNSAEQYF.

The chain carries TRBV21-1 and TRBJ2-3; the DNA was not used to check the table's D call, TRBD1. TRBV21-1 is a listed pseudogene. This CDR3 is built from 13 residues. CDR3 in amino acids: CADRTSSTDTQYF. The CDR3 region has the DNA TGTGCCGACAGGACATCTAGCACAGATACGCAGTATTTT.

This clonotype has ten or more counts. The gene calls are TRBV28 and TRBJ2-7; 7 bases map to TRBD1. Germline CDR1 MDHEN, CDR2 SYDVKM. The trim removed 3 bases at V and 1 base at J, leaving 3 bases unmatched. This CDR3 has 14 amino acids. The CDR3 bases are TGTGCCAGCAGTTTGGGGACAGTTTCCTACGAGCAGTACTTC. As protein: CASSLGTVSYEQYF.